What follows describes a single T cell receptor (beta chain). Its specificity is not known. PCR amplification relied on 60 Vbeta primers (plus 13 Jbeta primers). Libraries were prepared by immunoSEQ multiplex PCR; TCRdb keeps only in-frame clonotypes and omits some of them. This table holds about 180,000 clones, about 80% found once. The data belong to a study of cytomegalovirus exposure and HLA in healthy donors. Study-level points and caveats: Within an earlier analysis, most TCR beta V segments proved productive either about 87% or about 30% of the time. TRBV6-2, TRBV6-3 and other indistinguishable V segments were excluded. It was reported in a later analysis that an Asian-associated ancestry cluster showed fewer N-insertions than the approximately 670-donor mean. Reports described diagnosis of cytomegalovirus status by the classifier as highly specific and sensitive.

In germline, CDR1 is MNHNY, CDR2 SVGAGI (reference sequence). V shed 7 bases and J shed 2 bases, with 10 bases lying between them. CDR3 length equals 13 residues. This chain connects TRBV6-6 to TRBJ2-3; D is perhaps TRBD1 (6 bases). Sequencing was carried out using PBMCs. The receptor was isolated from a woman between 45 and 65 years old in good health and CMV-seronegative. The CDR3 loop is CASTDRPTDTQYF. The CDR3 DNA follows: TGTGCCAGCACCGACAGGCCCACAGATACGCAGTATTTT.